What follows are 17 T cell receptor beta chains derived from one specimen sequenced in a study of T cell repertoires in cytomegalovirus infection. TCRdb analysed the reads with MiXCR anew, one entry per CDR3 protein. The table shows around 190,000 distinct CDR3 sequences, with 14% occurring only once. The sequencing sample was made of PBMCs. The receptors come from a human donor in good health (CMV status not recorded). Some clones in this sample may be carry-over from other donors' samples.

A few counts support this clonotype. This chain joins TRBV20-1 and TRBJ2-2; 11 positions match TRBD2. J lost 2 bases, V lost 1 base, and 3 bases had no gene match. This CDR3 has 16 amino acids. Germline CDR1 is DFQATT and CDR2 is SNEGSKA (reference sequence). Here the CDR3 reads CSARATSGGNTGELFF. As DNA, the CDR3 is TGCAGTGCTAGAGCTACTAGCGGGGGTAACACCGGGGAGCTGTTTTTT.

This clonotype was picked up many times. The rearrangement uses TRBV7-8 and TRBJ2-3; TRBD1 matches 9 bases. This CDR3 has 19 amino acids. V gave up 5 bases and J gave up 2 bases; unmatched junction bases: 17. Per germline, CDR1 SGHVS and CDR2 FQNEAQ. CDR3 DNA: TGTGCCAGCAGCCCCCGGGACAGGGTTTACCGTCAGCACACAGATACGCAGTATTTT. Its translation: CASSPRDRVYRQHTDTQYF.

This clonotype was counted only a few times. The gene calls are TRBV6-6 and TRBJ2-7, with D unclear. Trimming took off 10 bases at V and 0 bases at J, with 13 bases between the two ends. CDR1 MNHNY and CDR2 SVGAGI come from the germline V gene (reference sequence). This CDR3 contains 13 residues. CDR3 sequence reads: CATRRSSSYEQYF. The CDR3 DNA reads TGTGCCACCCGACGGTCAAGCTCCTACGAGCAGTACTTC.

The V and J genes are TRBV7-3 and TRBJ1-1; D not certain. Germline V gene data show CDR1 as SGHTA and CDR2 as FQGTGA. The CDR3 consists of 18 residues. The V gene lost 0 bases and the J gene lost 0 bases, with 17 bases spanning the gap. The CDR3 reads CASSLTAAGGFMNTEAFF. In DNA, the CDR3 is TGTGCCAGCAGCTTAACCGCGGCGGGAGGGTTCATGAACACTGAAGCTTTCTTT. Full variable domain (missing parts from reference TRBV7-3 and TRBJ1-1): GAGVSQTPSNKVTEKGKYVELRCDPISGHTALYWYRQSLGQGPEFLIYFQGTGAADDSGLPNDRFFAVRPEGSVSTLKIQRTERGDSAVYLCASSLTAAGGFMNTEAFFGQGTRLTVV.

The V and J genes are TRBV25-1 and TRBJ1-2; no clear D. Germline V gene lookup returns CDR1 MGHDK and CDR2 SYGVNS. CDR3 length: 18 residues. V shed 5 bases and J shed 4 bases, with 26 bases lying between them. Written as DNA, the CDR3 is TGTGCCAGCAGTCAAGGACGAGGTAACGGACTTAGGCGCTATGGCTACACCTTC. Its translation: CASSQGRGNGLRRYGYTF.

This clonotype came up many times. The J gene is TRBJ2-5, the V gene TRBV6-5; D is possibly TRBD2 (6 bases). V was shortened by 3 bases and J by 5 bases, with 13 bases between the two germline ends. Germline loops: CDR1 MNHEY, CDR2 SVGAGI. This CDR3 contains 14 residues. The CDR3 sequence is CASSYGVSGETQYF. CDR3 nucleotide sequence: TGTGCCAGCAGTTATGGGGTCAGCGGGGAGACCCAGTACTTC.

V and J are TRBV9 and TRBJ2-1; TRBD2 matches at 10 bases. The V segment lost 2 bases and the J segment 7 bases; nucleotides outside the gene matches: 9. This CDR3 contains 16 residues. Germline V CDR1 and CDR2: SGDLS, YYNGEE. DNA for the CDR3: TGTGCCAGCAGCGTCAGCGGGGGGGGCGGGCTTAATGAGCAGTTCTTC. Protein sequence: CASSVSGGGGLNEQFF.

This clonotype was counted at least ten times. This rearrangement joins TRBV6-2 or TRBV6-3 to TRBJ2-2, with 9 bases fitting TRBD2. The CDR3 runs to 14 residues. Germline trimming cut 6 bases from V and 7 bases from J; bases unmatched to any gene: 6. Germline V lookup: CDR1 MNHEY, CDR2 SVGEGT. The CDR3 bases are TGTGCCAGCAGCATAGCGGGAGATGGCGGGGAGCTGTTTTTT. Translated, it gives CASSIAGDGGELFF.

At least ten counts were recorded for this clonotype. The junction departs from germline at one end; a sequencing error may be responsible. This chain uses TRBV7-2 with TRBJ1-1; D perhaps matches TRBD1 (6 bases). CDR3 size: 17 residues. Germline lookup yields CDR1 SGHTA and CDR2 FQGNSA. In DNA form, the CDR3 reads TGTGCCAGCAAACCCACAGGGCAGAAACCCCTGAACTCTGAAGCTTTCTTT. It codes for CASKPTGQKPLNSEAFF.

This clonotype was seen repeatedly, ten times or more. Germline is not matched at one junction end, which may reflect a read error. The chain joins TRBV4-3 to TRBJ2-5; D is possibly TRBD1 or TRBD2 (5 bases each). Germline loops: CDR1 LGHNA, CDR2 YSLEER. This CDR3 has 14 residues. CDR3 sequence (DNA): TGCGCCAGCAGCCCCGCGACGGGGCAAGCGACCCAGTACTTC. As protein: CASSPATGQATQYF.

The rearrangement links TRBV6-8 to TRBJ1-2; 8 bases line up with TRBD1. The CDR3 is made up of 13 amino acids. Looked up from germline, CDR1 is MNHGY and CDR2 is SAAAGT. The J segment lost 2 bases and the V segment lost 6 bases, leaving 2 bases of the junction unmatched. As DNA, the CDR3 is TGTGCCAGCAGGTACAGGGGGAACTATGGCTACACCTTC. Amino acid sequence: CASRYRGNYGYTF.

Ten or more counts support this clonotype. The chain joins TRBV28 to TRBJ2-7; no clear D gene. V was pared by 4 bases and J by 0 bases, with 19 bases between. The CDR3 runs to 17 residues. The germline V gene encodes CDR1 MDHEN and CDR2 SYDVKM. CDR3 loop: CASSSTDRAHSSYEQYF. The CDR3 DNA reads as TGTGCCAGCAGTTCAACAGACCGAGCGCATAGCTCCTACGAGCAGTACTTC.

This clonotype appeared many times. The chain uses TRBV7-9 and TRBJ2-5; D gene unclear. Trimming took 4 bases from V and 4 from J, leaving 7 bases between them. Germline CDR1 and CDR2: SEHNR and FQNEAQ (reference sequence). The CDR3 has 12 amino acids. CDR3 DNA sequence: TGTGCCAGCAGCTCCGAAGGAGAGACCCAGTACTTC. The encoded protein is CASSSEGETQYF.

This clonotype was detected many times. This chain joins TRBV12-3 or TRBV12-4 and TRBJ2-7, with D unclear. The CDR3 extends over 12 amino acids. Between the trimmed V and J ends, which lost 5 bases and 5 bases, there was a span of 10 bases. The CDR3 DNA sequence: TGTGCCAGCAGTCTCTTCAGGAACGAGCAGTACTTC. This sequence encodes CASSLFRNEQYF.

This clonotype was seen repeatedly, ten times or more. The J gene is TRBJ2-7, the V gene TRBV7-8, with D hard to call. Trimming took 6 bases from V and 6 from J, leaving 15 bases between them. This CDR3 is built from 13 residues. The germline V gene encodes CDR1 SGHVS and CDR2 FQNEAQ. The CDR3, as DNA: TGTGCCAGCAGACAAATGGTAGGGCCCGAGCAGTACTTC. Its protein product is CASRQMVGPEQYF.

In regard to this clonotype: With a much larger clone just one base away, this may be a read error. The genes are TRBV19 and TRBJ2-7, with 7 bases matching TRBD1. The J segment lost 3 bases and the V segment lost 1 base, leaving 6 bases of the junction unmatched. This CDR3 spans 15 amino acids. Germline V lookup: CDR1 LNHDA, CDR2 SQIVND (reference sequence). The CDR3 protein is CASSIVLGQYYEQYF. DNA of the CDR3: TGTGCCAGTAGTATAGTCCTGGGACAGTACTACGAGCAGTACTTC.

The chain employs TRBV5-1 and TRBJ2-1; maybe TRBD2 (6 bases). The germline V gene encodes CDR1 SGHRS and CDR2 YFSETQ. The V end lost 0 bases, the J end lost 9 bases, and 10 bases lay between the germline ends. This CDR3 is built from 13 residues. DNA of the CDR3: TGCGCCAGCAGCTTGGCTCTAGCGAGTGAGCAGTTCTTC. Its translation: CASSLALASEQFF.